This entry features one TCR beta chain sequence. What antigen it recognizes has not been identified. Per-base quality was not reported, and no clone a single base away is much larger than it. The data stem from a study of CD8+CD57+ T cells in acquired aplastic anemia listed by TCRdb under 2018. The study in broad terms: On average, sorted CD4+ and CD8+ cells yielded 3 to 4 ug of extracted DNA, with a range of roughly 0.19 to 27.4 ug. CD8+CD57+ expansion was defined as frequency above the mean frequency observed in healthy subjects.

Flow cytometry had shown CD8+CD57+ cell expansion in the patients selected for sequencing. All patients had severe acquired aplastic anemia diagnosed by International Study of Aplastic Anemia and Agranulocytosis and Camitta criteria. At the time blood was sampled, none of the patients had received any therapy. In this study, sorted CD4+ and CD8+ T cells from the blood of healthy subjects and of severe aplastic anemia patients had their TCR repertoires deep-sequenced. Patients were enrolled in the USA under clinicaltrials.gov protocols 00001620, 01623167, 00001397, 00071045, 00081523 and 00961064. Ficoll-Paque density gradient centrifugation was used to isolate peripheral blood mononuclear cells. Before DNA was extracted, CD4+ and CD8+ T cells were sorted using either FACS or magnetic beads. Overall study outcomes, separate from this receptor: Patients and healthy controls showed no significant difference in CD8+ Simpson's diversity (P=0.060). Around 31 CD8+ CDR3 sequences were shared between patients and controls but appeared highly expressed in patients and within their immunodominant clones.

From the cysteine up to the phenylalanine, the CDR3 has a length of 13 residues. Only the CDR3 portion is preserved as DNA: 39 bases, with reading frame beginning at the first base. V loses 3 bases at its end and J loses 8 bases; junction bases beyond the gene matches: 6. CDR1 SNHLY and CDR2 FYNNEI were looked up in the germline V gene. Profiling of TCR beta VDJ combinations and CDR3 sequences used genomic DNA as the template. An Illumina HiSeq 2000 was used for TCR repertoire sequencing. On the study's bioinformatics: Repertoires were assessed using TRBV/TRBJ rearrangement plots, CDR3 size and DJ length profiles, and Simpson's diversity index. The immunodominant clone was defined as the most abundant DNA sequence in deep sequencing data. CDR3 amino acid sequences were checked for sharing between subjects and were compared against published repertoires and the VDJdb database. The public reads were reprocessed in TCRdb via fastp at Q25 and MiXCR, keeping in-frame beta chains. Rows with a matching CDR3 protein are joined into one entry that keeps the most common DNA and genes. The V and J calls were determined by TCRdb, not by the authors. The sample table holds under 250,000 distinct CDR3 sequences, of which around 45% were seen once. 7.8% of the sample is taken by the ten largest.

This chain joins TRBV2 to TRBJ1-2; the junction holds 7 bases that match TRBD1. This TCR derives from a human donor with aplastic anemia. Sequences were obtained from sorted CD4+, CD8+, or CD8+CD57+ T cells (not recorded which) from PBMCs. CDR3 protein: CASSELQGDGYTF. The nucleotide sequence reads TGTGCCAGCAGTGAGTTGCAGGGGGACGGCTACACCTTC. The full variable domain, completed from the reference TRBV2 and TRBJ1-2 proteins outside the CDR3, reads EPEVTQTPSHQVTQMGQEVILRCVPISNHLYFYWYRQILGQKVEFLVSFYNNEISEKSEIFDDQFSVERPDGSNFTLKIRSTKLEDSAMYFCASSELQGDGYTFGSGTRLTVV.